Described below is a single T cell receptor (beta chain) sequence and its context. Its antigen is not identified. This sample stems from a study of T-cell reconstitution after alpha-beta-depleted transplantation in children. Study-wide findings and caveats: Several hundred graft clones that had expanded were reportedly the source of alpha-beta T cells about two months after transplant. In some patients, recipient T cells and intrathymic progenitors surviving conditioning explained high day-60 diversity. Among T cells one year after transplant, newly produced cells accounted for most counts and diversity.

The TCRbeta library was prepared with unique molecular identifiers. TCRdb used MiXCR to reprocess the PCR reads, holding one entry per CDR3 protein. Among fewer than 150,000 distinct CDR3 sequences listed, more than 9.5% were seen once. V lost 4 bases and J lost 2, with 14 bases in between. The CDR3 is 14 amino acids. From germline, CDR1 is SQVTM and CDR2 ANQGSEA. This sequence joins TRBV29-1 and TRBJ2-5; tentatively, D is TRBD1 or TRBD2 (6 bases each). The sequencing used PBMCs, mostly from graft donor cells, collected 180 days after TCRalphabeta/CD19-depleted stem cell transplant. The TCR comes from a girl under three years old who had a stem cell transplant for combined immunodeficiency, so the T cells may come from the graft donor. The CDR3 DNA is TGCAGCGTTGGGCGGGACACCTCGCAAGAGACCCAGTACTTC. Amino acids: CSVGRDTSQETQYF.